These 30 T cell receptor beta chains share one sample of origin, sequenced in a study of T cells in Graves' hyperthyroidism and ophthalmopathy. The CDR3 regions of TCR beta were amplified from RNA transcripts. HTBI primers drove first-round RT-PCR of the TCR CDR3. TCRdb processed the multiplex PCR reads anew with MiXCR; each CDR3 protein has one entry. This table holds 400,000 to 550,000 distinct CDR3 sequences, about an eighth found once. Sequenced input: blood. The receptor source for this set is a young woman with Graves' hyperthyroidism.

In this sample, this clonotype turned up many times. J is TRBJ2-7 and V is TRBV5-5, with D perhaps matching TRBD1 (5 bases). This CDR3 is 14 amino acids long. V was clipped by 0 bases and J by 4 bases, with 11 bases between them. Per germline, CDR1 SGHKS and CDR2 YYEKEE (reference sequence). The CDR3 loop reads CASSLVGRDYEQYV. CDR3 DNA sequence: TGTGCCAGCAGCTTGGTTGGCAGGGATTACGAGCAGTACGTC.

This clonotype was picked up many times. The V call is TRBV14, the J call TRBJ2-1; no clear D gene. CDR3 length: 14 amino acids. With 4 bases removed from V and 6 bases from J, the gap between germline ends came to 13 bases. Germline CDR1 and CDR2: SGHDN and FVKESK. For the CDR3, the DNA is TGTGCCAGCAGCCCCTTAGTAGCTGGCAATGAGCAGTTCTTC. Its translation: CASSPLVAGNEQFF.

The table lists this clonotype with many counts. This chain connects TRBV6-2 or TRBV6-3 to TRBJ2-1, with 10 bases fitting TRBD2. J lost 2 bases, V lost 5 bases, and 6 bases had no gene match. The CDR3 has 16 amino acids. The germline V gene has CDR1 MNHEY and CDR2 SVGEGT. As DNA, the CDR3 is TGTGCCAGCAGTCCTATGAGCGGGAGGGCCTACAATGAGCAGTTCTTC. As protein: CASSPMSGRAYNEQFF.

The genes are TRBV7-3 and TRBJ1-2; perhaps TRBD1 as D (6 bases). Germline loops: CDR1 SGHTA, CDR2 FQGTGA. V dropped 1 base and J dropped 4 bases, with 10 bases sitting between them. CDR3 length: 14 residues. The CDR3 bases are TGTGCCAGCAGCTTAAACACAGGGTCCTATGGCTACACCTTC. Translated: CASSLNTGSYGYTF. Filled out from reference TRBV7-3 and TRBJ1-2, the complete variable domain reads GAGVSQTPSNKVTEKGKYVELRCDPISGHTALYWYRQSLGQGPEFLIYFQGTGAADDSGLPNDRFFAVRPEGSVSTLKIQRTERGDSAVYLCASSLNTGSYGYTFGSGTRLTVV.

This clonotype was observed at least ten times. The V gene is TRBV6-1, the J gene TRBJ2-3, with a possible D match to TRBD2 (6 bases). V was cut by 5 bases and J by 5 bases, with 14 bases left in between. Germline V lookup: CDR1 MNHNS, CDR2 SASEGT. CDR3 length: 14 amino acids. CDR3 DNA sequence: TGTGCCAGCAGTAGGCTAGCGCCGATAGATACGCAGTATTTT. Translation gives CASSRLAPIDTQYF.

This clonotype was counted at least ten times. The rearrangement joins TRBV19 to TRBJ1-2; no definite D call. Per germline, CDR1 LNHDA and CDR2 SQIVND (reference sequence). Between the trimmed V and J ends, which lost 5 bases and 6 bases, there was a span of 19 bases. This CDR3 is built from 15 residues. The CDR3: CASSYGSRLLDGYTF. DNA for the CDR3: TGTGCCAGTAGTTACGGGAGCCGCCTTCTCGATGGCTACACCTTC.

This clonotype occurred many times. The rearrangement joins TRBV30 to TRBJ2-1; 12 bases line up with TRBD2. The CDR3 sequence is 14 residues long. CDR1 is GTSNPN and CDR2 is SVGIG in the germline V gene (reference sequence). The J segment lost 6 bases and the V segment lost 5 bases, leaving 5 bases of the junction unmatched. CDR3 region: CAWEGLAGLNEQFF. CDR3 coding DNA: TGTGCCTGGGAGGGACTAGCGGGTCTCAATGAGCAGTTCTTC.

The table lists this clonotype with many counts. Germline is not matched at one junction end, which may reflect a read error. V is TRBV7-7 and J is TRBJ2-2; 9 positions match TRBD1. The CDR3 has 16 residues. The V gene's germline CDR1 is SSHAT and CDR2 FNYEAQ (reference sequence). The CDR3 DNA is TGTGCTAGCAGCTTAGTGGGACAGGGTAACACCGGGGAGCTGTTTTTT. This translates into CASSLVGQGNTGELFF.

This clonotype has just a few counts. The CDR3 reads CASSYGTGIGTEAFF. CDR3 coding DNA: TGTGCCAGCAGTTATGGGACAGGGATTGGCACTGAAGCTTTCTTT. The rearrangement uses TRBV12-3 or TRBV12-4 and TRBJ1-1; 9 bases match TRBD1. There are 15 residues in the CDR3. J was trimmed by 4 bases and V by 4 bases; bases with no gene match: 7.

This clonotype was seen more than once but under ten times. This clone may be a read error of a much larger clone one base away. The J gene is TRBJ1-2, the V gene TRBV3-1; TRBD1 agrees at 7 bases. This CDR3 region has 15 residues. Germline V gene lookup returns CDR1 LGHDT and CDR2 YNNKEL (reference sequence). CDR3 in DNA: TGTGCCAGCAGCCAAGGCTCACAGGGGCCGGTCGGCTGCACCTTC. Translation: CASSQGSQGPVGCTF.

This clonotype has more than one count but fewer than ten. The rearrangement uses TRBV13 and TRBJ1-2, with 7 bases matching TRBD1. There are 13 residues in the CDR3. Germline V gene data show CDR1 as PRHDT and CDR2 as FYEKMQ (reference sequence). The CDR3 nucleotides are TGTGCAACGAAGACACAGGGGCTCTATGGCTACACCTTC. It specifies CATKTQGLYGYTF.

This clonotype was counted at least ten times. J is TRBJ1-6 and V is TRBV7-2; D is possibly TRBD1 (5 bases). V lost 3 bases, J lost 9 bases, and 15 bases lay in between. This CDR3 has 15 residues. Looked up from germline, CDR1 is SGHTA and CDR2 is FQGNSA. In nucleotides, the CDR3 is TGTGCCAGCAGCTTGACCGGGACCTTGGGTTCACCCCTCCACTTT. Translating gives CASSLTGTLGSPLHF.

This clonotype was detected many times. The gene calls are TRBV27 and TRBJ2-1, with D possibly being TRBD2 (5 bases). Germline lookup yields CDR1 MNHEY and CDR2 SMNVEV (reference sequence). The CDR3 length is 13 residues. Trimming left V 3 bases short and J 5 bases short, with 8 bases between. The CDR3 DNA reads TGTGCCAGCAGTTTTGGACTCAACAATGAGCAGTTCTTC. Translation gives CASSFGLNNEQFF.

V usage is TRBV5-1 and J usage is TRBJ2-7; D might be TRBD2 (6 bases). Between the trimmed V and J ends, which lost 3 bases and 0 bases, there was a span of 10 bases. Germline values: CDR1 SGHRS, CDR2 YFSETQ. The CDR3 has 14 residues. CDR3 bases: TGCGCCAGCAGCTGGACTATTAGCTCCTACGAGCAGTACTTC. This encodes CASSWTISSYEQYF.

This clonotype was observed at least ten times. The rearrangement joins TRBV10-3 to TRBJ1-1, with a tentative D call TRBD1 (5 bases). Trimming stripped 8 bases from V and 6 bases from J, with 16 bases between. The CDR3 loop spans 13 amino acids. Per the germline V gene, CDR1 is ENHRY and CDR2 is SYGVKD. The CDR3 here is CAIFAGGRAEAFF. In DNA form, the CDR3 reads TGTGCCATCTTCGCCGGGGGGAGAGCTGAAGCTTTCTTT.

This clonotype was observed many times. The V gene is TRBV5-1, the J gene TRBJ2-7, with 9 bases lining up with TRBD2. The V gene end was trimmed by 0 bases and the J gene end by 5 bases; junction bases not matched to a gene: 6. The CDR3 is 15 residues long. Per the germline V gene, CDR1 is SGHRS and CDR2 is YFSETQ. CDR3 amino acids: CASSLAVQREDEQYF. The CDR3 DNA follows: TGCGCCAGCAGCTTGGCCGTCCAGCGGGAGGACGAGCAGTACTTC.

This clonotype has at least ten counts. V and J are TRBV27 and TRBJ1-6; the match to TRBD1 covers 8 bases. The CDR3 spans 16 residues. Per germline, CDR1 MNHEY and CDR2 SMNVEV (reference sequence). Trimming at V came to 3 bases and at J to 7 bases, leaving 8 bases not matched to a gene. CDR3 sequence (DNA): TGTGCCAGCAGTTTTTACGAGGGACAGGCAAATTCACCCCTCCACTTT. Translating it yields CASSFYEGQANSPLHF.

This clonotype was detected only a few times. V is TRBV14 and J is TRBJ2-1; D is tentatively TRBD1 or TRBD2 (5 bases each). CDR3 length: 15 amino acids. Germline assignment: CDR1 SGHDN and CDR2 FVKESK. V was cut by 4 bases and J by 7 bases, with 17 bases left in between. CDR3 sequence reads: CASSRSGRKRNEQFF. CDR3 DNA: TGTGCCAGCAGCCGCTCGGGACGCAAAAGGAATGAGCAGTTCTTC.

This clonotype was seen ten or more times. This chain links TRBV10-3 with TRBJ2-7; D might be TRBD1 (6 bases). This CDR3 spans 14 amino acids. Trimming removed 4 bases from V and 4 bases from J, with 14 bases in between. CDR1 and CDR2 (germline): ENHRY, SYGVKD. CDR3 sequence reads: CAISGTRTAYEQYV. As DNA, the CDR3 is TGTGCCATCAGTGGTACCCGGACAGCATACGAGCAGTACGTC.

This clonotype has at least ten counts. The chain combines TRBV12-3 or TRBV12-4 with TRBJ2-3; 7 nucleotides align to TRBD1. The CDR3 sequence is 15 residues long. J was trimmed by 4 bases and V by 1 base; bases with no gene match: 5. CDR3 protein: CASSLGQGRADTQYF. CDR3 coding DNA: TGTGCCAGCAGTTTAGGACAGGGAAGGGCAGATACGCAGTATTTT.

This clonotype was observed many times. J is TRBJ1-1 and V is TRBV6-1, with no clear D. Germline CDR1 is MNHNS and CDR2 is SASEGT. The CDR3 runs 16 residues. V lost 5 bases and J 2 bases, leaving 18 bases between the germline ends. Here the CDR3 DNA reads TGTGCCAGCAGTTACGGCTTCCATTCTATTAACACTGAAGCTTTCTTT. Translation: CASSYGFHSINTEAFF.

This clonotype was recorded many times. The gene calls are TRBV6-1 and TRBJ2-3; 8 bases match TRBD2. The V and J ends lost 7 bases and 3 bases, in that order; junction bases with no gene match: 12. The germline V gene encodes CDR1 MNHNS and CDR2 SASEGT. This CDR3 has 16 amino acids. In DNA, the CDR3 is TGTGCCAGCACCTTAAGGGCGGGAGGCGAAACAGATACGCAGTATTTT. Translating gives CASTLRAGGETDTQYF.

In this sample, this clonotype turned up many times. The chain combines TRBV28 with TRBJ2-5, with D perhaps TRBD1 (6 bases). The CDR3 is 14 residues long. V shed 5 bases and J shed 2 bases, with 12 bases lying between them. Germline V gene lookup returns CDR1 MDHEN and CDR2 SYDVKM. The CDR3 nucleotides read TGTGCCAGCAGTCGTCCAGGGGAGCAAGAGACCCAGTACTTC. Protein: CASSRPGEQETQYF.

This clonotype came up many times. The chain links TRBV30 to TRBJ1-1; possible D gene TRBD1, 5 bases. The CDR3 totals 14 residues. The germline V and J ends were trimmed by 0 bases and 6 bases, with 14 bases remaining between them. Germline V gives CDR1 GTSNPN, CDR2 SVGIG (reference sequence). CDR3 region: CAWSVPGTGAEAFF. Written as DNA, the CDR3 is TGTGCCTGGAGTGTACCGGGCACAGGAGCTGAAGCTTTCTTT.

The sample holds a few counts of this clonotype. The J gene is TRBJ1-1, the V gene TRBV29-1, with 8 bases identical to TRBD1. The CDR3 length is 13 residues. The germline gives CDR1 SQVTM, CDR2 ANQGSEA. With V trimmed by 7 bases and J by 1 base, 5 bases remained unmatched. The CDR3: CSASGQANTEAFF. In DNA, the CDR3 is TGCAGCGCCTCGGGACAGGCGAACACTGAAGCTTTCTTT.

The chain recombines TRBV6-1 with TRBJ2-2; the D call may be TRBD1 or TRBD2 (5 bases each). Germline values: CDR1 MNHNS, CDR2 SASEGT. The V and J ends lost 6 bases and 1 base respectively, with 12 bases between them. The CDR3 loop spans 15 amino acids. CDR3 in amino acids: CASRRETVNTGELFF. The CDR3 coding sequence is TGTGCCAGCAGGAGGGAGACAGTGAACACCGGGGAGCTGTTTTTT.

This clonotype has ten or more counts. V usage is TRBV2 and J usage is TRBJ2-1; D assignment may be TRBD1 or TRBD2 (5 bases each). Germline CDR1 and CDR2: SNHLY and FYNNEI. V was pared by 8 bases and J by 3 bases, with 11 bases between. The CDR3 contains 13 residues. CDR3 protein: CASGTRFYNEQFF. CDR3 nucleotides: TGTGCCAGCGGGACCCGCTTCTACAATGAGCAGTTCTTC.

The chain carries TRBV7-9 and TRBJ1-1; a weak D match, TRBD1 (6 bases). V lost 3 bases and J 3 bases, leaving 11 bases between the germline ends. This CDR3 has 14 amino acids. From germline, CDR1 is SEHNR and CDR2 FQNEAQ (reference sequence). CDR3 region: CASSLGPGDTEAFF. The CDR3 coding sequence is TGTGCCAGCAGCTTGGGGCCAGGGGACACTGAAGCTTTCTTT.

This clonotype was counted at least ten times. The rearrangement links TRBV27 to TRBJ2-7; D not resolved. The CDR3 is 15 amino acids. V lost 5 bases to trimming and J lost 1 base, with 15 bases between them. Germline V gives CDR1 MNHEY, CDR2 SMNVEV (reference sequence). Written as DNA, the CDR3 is TGTGCCAGCAGTCCCTCAGCGCTACTTTCCTACGAGCAGTACTTC. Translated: CASSPSALLSYEQYF.

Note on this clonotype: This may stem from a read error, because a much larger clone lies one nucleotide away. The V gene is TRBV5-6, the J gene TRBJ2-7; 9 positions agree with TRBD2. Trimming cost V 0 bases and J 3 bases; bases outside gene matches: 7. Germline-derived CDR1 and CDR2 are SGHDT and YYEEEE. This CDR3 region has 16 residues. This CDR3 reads CASSLVDTSGFYEQYF. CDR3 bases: TGTGCCAGCAGCTTGGTCGATACTAGCGGGTTCTACGAGCAGTACTTC.